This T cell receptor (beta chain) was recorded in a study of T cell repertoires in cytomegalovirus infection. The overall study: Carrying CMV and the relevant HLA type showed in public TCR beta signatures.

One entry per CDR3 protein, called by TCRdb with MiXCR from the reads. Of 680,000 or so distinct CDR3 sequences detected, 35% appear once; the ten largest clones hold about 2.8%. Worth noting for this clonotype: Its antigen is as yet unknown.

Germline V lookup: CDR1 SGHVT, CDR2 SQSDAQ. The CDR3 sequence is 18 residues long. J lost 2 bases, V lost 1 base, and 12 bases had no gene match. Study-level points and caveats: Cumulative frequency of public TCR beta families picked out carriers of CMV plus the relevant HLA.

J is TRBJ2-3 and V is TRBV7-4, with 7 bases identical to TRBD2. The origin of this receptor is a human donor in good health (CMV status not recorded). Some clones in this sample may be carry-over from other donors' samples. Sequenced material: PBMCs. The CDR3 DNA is TGTGCCAGCAGCTTAGTTGGCCCGCTTGGGGGGGACACAGATACGCAGTATTTT. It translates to CASSLVGPLGGDTDTQYF.